This T cell receptor (beta chain) was observed in a study of blood T cell repertoires in COVID-19. CDR3 length: 14 amino acids. Germline V CDR1 and CDR2: MDHEN, SYDVKM. V was cut by 6 bases and J by 10 bases, with 21 bases left in between. Libraries were prepared by immunoSEQ multiplex PCR; TCRdb keeps only in-frame clonotypes and omits some of them. The repertoire holds around 430,000 clones, with around 87% as singletons. Sequencing used PBMCs or T cells enriched from blood (not recorded which). This sequence was found in a woman between 45 and 60 years old who had recovered from COVID-19. The chain employs TRBV28 and TRBJ2-5; maybe TRBD1 (5 bases). The CDR3 DNA sequence: TGTGCCAGCAGCAGCCCAGGGTACCCCTGGAGCCAGTACTTC. Protein sequence: CASSSPGYPWSQYF.